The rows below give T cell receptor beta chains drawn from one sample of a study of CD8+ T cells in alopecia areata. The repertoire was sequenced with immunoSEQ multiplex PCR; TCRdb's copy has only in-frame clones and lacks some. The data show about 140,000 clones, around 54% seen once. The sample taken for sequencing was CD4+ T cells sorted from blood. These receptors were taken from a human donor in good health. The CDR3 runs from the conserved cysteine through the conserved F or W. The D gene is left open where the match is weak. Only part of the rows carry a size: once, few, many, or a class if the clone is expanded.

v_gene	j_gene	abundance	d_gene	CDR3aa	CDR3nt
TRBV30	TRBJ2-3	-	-	CAWVGGTDTQYF	TGTGCCTGGGTAGGCGGCACAGATACGCAGTATTTT
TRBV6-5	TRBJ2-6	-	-	CASKERRGANVLTF	TGTGCCAGCAAGGAACGCCGTGGGGCCAACGTCCTGACTTTC
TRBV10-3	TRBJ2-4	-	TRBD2	CAISERKLAGGRPAKNIQYF	TGTGCCATCAGTGAACGGAAACTAGCGGGAGGCCGCCCGGCCAAAAACATTCAGTACTTC
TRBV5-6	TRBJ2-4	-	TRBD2	CASRRTSLAKNIQYF	TGTGCCAGCAGAAGGACTAGCCTAGCCAAAAACATTCAGTACTTC
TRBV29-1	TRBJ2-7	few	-	CSVRAYYEQYF	TGCAGCGTTCGAGCCTACTACGAGCAGTACTTC
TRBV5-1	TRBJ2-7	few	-	CASSLTGILYEQYF	TGCGCCAGCAGCTTGACAGGGATTCTCTACGAGCAGTACTTC
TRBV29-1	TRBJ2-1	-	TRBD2	CSAPGTSGLWTHNEQFF	TGCAGCGCACCGGGGACTAGCGGGCTGTGGACCCACAATGAGCAGTTCTTC
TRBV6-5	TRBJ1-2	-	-	CASSYARLEGYTF	TGTGCCAGCAGTTACGCGCGATTGGAGGGCTACACCTTC
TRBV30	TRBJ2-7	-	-	CACPAGNSYEQYF	TGTGCCTGCCCCGCAGGAAACTCCTACGAGCAGTACTTC
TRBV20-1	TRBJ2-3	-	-	CSAGGADTQYF	TGCAGTGCCGGCGGAGCAGATACGCAGTATTTT
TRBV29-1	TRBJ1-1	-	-	CSVVGQMNTEAFF	TGCAGCGTTGTAGGGCAGATGAACACTGAAGCTTTCTTT
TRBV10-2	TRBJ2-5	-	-	CASLGVRETQYF	TGCGCCAGCCTGGGGGTTAGGGAGACCCAGTACTTC
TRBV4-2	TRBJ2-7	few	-	CASSPRDTSYEQYF	TGTGCCAGCAGCCCCCGGGACACCTCCTACGAGCAGTACTTC
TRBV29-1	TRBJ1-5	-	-	CSVGLGSNQPQHF	TGCAGCGTTGGCCTGGGTAGCAATCAGCCCCAGCATTTT
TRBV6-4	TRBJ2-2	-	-	CASSAIMNTGELFF	TGTGCCAGCAGTGCTATTATGAACACCGGGGAGCTGTTTTTT
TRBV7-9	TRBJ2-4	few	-	CASSFGTENIQYF	TGTGCCAGCAGCTTCGGGACGGAAAACATTCAGTACTTC
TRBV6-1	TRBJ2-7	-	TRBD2	CASSEPGGGYEQYF	TGTGCCAGCAGTGAACCGGGGGGAGGCTACGAGCAGTACTTC
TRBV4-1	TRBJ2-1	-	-	CASSRLFDEQFF	TGCGCCAGCAGCCGCCTGTTCGATGAGCAGTTCTTC
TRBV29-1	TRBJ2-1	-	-	CSPADYNEQFF	TGCAGCCCGGCAGATTACAATGAGCAGTTCTTC
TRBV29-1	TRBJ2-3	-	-	CSVEGRLTDTQYF	TGCAGCGTGGAGGGACGCCTCACAGATACGCAGTATTTT
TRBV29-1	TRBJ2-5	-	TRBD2	CSGRDYGWGETQYF	TGCAGCGGCAGGGACTACGGGTGGGGGGAGACCCAGTACTTC
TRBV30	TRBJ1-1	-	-	CAWSGSPALREAFF	TGTGCCTGGAGTGGTTCCCCGGCCCTAAGGGAAGCTTTCTTT
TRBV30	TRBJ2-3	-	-	CAWSSTDTQYF	TGTGCCTGGAGTTCCACAGATACGCAGTATTTT
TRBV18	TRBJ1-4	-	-	CASSPPNRNEKLFF	TGTGCCAGCTCACCACCGAATAGAAATGAAAAACTGTTTTTT
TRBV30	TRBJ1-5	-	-	CAWSVYSQPQHF	TGTGCCTGGAGTGTCTATTCTCAGCCCCAGCATTTT
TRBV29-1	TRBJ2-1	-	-	CSVLGRSRGQFF	TGCAGCGTTTTAGGGAGGAGCAGAGGGCAGTTCTTC
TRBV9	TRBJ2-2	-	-	CASSVGELGTGELFF	TGTGCCAGCAGCGTAGGAGAGTTGGGGACCGGGGAGCTGTTTTTT
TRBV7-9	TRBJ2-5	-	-	CASRRTAAETQYF	TGTGCCAGCAGGCGCACCGCCGCCGAGACCCAGTACTTC
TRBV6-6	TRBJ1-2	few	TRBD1	CASSNGQGEGGYTF	TGTGCCAGCAGCAACGGACAGGGGGAGGGTGGCTACACCTTC
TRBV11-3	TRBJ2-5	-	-	CASSFSAGRAETQYF	TGTGCCAGCAGCTTCAGCGCGGGACGTGCCGAGACCCAGTACTTC
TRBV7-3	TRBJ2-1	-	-	CASSPRGVPSSYNEQFF	TGTGCCAGCAGCCCCCGAGGAGTGCCTAGCTCCTACAATGAGCAGTTCTTC
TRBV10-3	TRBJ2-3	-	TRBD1	CAISETDRGGPDTQYF	TGTGCCATCAGTGAAACGGACAGGGGTGGACCAGATACGCAGTATTTT
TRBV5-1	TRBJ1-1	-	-	CASSQLGRTMNTEAFF	TGCGCCAGCAGCCAACTCGGACGGACCATGAACACTGAAGCTTTCTTT
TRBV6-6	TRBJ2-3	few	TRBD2	CASSYEGTSGRRTQYF	TGTGCCAGCAGTTACGAGGGGACTAGCGGGAGGCGTACGCAGTATTTT
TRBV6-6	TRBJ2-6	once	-	CASSQQRSGANVLTF	TGTGCCAGCAGTCAACAGCGGTCTGGGGCCAACGTCCTGACTTTC
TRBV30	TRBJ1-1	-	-	CAWSEGRPEAFF	TGTGCCTGGAGCGAGGGACGGCCTGAAGCTTTCTTT
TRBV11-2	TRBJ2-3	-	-	CASSLLSGVTDTQYF	TGTGCCAGCAGCCTTCTATCCGGGGTCACAGATACGCAGTATTTT
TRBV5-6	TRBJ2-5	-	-	CASSFQGGETQYF	TGTGCCAGCAGCTTTCAGGGTGGAGAGACCCAGTACTTC
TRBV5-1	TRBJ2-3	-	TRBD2	CASSPGLAGGTDTQYF	TGCGCCAGCAGCCCGGGACTAGCGGGAGGGACAGATACGCAGTATTTT
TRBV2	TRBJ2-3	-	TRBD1	CASTRTGARTDTQYF	TGTGCCAGCACTAGGACAGGGGCAAGGACAGATACGCAGTATTTT
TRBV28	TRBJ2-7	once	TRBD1	CASSSGTGRSEQYF	TGTGCCAGCAGTTCGGGGACAGGCCGCAGCGAGCAGTACTTC
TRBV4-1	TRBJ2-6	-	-	CASSQVAPGANVLTF	TGCGCCAGCAGCCAAGTAGCCCCTGGGGCCAACGTCCTGACTTTC
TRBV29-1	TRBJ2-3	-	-	CSVRLGPMTDTQYF	TGCAGCGTGAGACTGGGCCCAATGACAGATACGCAGTATTTT
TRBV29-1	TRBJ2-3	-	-	CSVGGSTDTQYF	TGCAGCGTTGGCGGGAGCACAGATACGCAGTATTTT
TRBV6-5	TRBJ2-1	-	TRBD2	CASSFRGLARVNEQFF	TGTGCCAGCAGTTTCCGTGGACTAGCACGGGTGAATGAGCAGTTCTTC
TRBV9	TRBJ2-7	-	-	CASSVSRVGGQSFYEQYF	TGTGCCAGCAGCGTATCCAGGGTCGGGGGACAGTCCTTCTACGAGCAGTACTTC
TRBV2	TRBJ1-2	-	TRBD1	CASSEAGQPLYGYTF	TGTGCCAGCAGTGAAGCGGGACAGCCTCTATATGGCTACACCTTC
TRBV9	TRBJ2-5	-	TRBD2	CASSPRLAQETQYF	TGTGCCAGCAGCCCACGACTAGCGCAAGAGACCCAGTACTTC
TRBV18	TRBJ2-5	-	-	CASSPVDQETQYF	TGTGCCAGCTCACCGGTGGACCAAGAGACCCAGTACTTC
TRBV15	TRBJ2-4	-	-	CATSREGVGNIQYF	TGTGCCACCAGCAGAGAGGGAGTCGGAAACATTCAGTACTTC
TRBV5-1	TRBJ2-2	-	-	CASSRNQGSGELFF	TGCGCCAGCAGCCGGAACCAGGGTTCCGGGGAGCTGTTTTTT
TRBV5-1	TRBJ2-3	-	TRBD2	CASSLGLAGIDTQYF	TGCGCCAGCAGCTTGGGACTAGCGGGAATAGATACGCAGTATTTT
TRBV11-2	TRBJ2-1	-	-	CASRSGAPGEQFF	TGTGCCAGCCGAAGCGGAGCCCCCGGTGAGCAGTTCTTC
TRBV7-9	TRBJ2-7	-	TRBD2	CASRGLAGEYEQYF	TGTGCCAGCAGGGGATTAGCGGGAGAGTACGAGCAGTACTTC
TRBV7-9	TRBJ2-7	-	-	CASSSGASEQYF	TGTGCCAGCAGCTCCGGAGCGTCCGAGCAGTACTTC